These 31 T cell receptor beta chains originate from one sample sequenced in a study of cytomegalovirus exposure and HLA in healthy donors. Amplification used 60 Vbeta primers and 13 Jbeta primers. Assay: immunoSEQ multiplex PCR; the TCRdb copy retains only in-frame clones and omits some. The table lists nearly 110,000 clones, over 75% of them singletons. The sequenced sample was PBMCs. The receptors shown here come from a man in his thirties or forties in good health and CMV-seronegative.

CDR3 amino acids: CASSQDWTSLGTQYF. The DNA of the CDR3 is TGCGCCAGCAGCCAAGATTGGACTAGCCTAGGGACCCAGTACTTC. The chain uses TRBV4-1 and TRBJ2-5, with 8 bases aligning to TRBD2. Germline CDR1 MGHRA, CDR2 YSYEKL. The CDR3 consists of 15 residues. V trimming: 0 bases; J trimming: 7 bases; junction bases outside the gene matches: 7.

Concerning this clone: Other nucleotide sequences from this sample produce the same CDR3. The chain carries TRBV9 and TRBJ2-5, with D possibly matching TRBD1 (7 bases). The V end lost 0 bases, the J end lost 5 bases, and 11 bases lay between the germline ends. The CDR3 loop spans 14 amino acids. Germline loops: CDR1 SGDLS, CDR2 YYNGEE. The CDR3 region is CASSVEAGGETQYF. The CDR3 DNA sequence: TGTGCCAGCAGCGTAGAGGCAGGGGGGGAGACCCAGTACTTC.

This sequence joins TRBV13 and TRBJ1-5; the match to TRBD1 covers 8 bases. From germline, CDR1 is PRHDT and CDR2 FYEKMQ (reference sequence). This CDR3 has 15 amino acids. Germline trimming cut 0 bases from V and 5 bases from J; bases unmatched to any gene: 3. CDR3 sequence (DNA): TGTGCCAGCAGCTTAGGGGACAGGGTAGATCAGCCCCAGCATTTT. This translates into CASSLGDRVDQPQHF.

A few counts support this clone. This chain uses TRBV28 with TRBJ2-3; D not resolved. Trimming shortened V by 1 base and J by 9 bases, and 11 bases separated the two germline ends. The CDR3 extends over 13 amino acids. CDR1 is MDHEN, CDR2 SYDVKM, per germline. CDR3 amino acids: CASSLSGGNTQYF. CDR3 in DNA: TGTGCCAGCAGTTTATCCGGCGGAAACACGCAGTATTTT.

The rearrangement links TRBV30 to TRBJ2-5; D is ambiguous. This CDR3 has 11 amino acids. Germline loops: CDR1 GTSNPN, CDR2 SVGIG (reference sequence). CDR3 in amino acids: CAGYRQETQYF. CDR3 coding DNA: TGTGCGGGCTACCGCCAAGAGACCCAGTACTTC. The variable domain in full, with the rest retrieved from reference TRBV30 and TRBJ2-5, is SQTIHQWPATLVQPVGSPLSLECTVEGTSNPNLYWYRQAAGRGLQLLFYSVGIGQISSEVPQNLSASRPQDRQFILSSKKLLLSDSGFYLCAGYRQETQYFGPGTRLLVL.

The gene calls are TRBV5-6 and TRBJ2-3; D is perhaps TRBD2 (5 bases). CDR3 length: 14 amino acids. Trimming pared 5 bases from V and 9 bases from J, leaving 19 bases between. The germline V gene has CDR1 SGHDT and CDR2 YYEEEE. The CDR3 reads CASSFGSEVRTQYF. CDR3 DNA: TGTGCCAGCAGTTTTGGGAGTGAAGTAAGGACGCAGTATTTT.

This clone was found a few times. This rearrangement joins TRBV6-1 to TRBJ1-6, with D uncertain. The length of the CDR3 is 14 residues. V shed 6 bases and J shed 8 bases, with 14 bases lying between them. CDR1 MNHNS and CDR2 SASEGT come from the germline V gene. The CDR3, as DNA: TGTGCCAGCAGAGAGGAAGTAAAGGATTCACCCCTCCACTTT. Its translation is CASREEVKDSPLHF.

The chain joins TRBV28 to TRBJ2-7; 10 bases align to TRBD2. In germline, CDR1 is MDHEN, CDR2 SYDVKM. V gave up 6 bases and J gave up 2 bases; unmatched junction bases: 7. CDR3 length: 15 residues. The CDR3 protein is CASSPGLAVTYEQYF. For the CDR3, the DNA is TGTGCCAGCAGCCCCGGACTAGCGGTAACCTACGAGCAGTACTTC.

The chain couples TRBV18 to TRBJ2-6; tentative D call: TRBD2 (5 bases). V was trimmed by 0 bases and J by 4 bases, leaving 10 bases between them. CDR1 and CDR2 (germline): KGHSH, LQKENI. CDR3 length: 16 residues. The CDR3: CASSPPSGVGANVLTF. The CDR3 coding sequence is TGTGCCAGCTCACCACCGTCCGGGGTCGGGGCCAACGTCCTGACTTTC.

CDR3 residues: CASRRGTGIHQPQHF. CDR3 DNA: TGTGCCAGCCGAAGGGGGACAGGGATTCATCAGCCCCAGCATTTT. The chain carries TRBV2 and TRBJ1-5, with 9 bases fitting TRBD1. Per the germline V gene, CDR1 is SNHLY and CDR2 is FYNNEI. The CDR3 sequence is 15 residues long. J gave up 5 bases and V 8 bases, and 10 bases lay outside the gene matches.

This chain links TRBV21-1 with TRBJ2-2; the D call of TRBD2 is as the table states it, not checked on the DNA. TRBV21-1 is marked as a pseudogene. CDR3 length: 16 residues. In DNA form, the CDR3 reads TGTGCCAGCAGCATTCTTCGGGGGGTCGACACCGGGGAGCTGTTTTTT. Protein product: CASSILRGVDTGELFF.

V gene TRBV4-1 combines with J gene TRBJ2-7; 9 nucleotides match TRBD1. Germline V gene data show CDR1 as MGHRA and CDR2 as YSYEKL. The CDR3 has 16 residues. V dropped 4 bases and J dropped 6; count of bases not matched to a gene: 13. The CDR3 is CASSLGQGILPVEQYF. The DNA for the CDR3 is TGCGCCAGCAGCCTCGGACAGGGGATTCTCCCAGTCGAGCAGTACTTC.

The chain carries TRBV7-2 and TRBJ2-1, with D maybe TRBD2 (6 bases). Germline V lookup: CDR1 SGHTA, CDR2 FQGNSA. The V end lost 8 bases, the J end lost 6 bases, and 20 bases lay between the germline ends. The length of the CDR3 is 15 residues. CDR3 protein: CASRPHLTSFNEQFF. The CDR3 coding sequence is TGTGCCAGCCGACCCCATCTTACTAGCTTCAATGAGCAGTTCTTC.

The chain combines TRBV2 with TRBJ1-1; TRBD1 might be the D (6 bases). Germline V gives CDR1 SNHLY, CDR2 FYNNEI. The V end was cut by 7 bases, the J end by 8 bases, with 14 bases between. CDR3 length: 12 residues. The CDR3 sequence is CASTQDRGEAFF. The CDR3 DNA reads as TGTGCCAGCACCCAGGACAGAGGGGAAGCTTTCTTT. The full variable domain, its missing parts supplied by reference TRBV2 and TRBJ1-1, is EPEVTQTPSHQVTQMGQEVILRCVPISNHLYFYWYRQILGQKVEFLVSFYNNEISEKSEIFDDQFSVERPDGSNFTLKIRSTKLEDSAMYFCASTQDRGEAFFGQGTRLTVV.

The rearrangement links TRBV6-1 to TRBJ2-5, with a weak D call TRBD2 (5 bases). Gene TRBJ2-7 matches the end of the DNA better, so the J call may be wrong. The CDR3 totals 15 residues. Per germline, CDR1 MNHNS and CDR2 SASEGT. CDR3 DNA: TGTGCCAGCAGTGAAGCCCGAACTAGTTTATACGAGCAGTACTTC. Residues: CASSEARTSLYEQYF.

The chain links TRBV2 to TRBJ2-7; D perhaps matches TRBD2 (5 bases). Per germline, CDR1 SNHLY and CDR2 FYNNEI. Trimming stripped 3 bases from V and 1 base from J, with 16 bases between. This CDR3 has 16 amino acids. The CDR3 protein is CASSEIRSAISYEQYF. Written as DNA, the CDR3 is TGTGCCAGCAGTGAGATACGTAGCGCAATTTCCTACGAGCAGTACTTC.

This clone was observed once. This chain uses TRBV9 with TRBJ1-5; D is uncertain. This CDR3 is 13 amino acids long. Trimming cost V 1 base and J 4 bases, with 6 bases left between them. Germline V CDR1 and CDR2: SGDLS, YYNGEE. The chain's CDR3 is CASSVHQNQPQHF. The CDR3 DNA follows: TGTGCCAGCAGCGTACATCAGAATCAGCCCCAGCATTTT.

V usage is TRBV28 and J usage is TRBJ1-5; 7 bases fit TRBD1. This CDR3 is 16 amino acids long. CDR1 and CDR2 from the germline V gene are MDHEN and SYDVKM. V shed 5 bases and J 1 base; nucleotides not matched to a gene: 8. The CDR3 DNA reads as TGTGCCAGCAGTGGCCCTTGGGACAGCAGCAATCAGCCCCAGCATTTT. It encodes CASSGPWDSSNQPQHF.

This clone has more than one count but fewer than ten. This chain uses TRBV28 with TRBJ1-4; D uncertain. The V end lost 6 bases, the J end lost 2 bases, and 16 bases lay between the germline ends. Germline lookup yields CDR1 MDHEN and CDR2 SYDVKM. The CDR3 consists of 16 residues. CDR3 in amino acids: CASRRLRDSTNEKLFF. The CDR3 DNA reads TGTGCCAGCAGGCGACTACGGGATTCTACTAATGAAAAACTGTTTTTT.

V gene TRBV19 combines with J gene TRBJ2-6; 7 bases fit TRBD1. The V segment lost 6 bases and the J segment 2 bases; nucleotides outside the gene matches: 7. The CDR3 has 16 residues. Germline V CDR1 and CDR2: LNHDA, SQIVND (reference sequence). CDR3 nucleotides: TGTGCCAGTAGGACTATGACAGGGCCTGGGGCCAACGTCCTGACTTTC. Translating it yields CASRTMTGPGANVLTF.

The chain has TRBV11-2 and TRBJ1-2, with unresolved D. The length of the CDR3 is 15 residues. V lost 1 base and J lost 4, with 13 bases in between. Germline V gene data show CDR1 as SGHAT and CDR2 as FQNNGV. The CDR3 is CASSLVSGMSYGYTF. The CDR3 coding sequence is TGTGCCAGCAGCTTAGTTTCGGGGATGAGCTATGGCTACACCTTC. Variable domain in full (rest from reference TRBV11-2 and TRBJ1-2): EAGVAQSPRYKIIEKRQSVAFWCNPISGHATLYWYQQILGQGPKLLIQFQNNGVVDDSQLPKDRFSAERLKGVDSTLKIQPAKLEDSAVYLCASSLVSGMSYGYTFGSGTRLTVV.

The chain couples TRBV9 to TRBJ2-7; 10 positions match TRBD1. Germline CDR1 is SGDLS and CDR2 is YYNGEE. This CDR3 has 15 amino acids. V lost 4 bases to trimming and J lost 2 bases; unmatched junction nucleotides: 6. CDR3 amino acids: CASSRGGQGTYEQYF. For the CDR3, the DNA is TGTGCCAGCAGCAGAGGGGGACAGGGGACCTACGAGCAGTACTTC. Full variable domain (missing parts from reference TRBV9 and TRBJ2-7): DSGVTQTPKHLITATGQRVTLRCSPRSGDLSVYWYQQSLDQGLQFLIQYYNGEERAKGNILERFSAQQFPDLHSELNLSSLELGDSALYFCASSRGGQGTYEQYFGPGTRLTVT.

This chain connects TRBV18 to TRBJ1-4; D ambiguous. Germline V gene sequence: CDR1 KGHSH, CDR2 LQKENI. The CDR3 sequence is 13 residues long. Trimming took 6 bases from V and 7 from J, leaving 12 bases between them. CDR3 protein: CASSPLESEKLFF. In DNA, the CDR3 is TGTGCCAGCTCCCCGCTCGAGAGTGAAAAACTGTTTTTT.

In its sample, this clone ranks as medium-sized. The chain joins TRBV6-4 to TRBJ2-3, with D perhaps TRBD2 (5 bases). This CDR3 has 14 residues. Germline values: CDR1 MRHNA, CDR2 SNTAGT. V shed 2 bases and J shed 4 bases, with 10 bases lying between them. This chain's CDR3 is CASSDNLGADTQYF. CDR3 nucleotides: TGTGCCAGCAGTGACAATCTCGGGGCAGATACGCAGTATTTT.

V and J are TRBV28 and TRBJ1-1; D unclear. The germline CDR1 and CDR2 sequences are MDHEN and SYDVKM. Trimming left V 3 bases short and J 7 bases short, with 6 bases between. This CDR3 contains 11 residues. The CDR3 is CASSFRYEAFF. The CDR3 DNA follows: TGTGCCAGCAGTTTTCGGTATGAAGCTTTCTTT.

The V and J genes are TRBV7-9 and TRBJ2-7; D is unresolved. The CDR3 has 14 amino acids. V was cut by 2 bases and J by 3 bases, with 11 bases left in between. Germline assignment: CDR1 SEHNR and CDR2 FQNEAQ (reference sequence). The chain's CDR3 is CASSLLAGNYEQYF. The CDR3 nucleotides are TGTGCCAGCAGCTTATTGGCTGGCAACTACGAGCAGTACTTC.

This CDR3 is CASDRDRILYGYTF. The CDR3 nucleotides read TGTGCCAGCGACAGGGACCGAATACTCTATGGCTACACCTTC. V usage is TRBV2 and J usage is TRBJ1-2, with 7 bases fitting TRBD1. Germline CDR1 and CDR2: SNHLY and FYNNEI. The CDR3 loop spans 14 amino acids. Trimming at V came to 8 bases and at J to 4 bases, leaving 10 bases not matched to a gene.

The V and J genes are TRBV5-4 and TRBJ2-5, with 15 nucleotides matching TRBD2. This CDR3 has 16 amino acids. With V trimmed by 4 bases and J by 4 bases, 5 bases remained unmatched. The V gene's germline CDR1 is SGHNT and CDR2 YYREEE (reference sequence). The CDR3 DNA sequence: TGTGCCAGCAGCGGACTAGCGGGGGGGCGGGGAGAGACCCAGTACTTC. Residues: CASSGLAGGRGETQYF.

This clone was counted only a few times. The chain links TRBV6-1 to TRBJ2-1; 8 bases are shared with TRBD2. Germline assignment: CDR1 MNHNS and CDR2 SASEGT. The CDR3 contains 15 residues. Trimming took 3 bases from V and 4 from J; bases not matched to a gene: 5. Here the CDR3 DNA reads TGTGCCAGCAGTGACGGTTCGGGGGGGTACAATGAGCAGTTCTTC. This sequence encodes CASSDGSGGYNEQFF.

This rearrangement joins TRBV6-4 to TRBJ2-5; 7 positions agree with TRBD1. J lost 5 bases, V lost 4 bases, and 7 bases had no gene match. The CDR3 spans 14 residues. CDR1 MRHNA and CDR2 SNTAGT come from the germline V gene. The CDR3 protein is CASSGKQGPETQYF. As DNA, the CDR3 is TGTGCCAGCAGTGGTAAACAGGGGCCGGAGACCCAGTACTTC.

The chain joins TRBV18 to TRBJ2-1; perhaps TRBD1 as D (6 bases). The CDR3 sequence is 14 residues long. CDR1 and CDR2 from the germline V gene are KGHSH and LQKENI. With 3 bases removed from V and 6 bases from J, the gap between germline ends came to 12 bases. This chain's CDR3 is CASSPEQGTNEQFF. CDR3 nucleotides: TGTGCCAGCTCACCTGAACAGGGTACCAATGAGCAGTTCTTC.